One and the same sample provided the 9 T cell receptor beta chains below, sequenced in a study of cytomegalovirus exposure and HLA in healthy donors (dated by TCRdb to about 2017). Receptor amplification or capture employed the immunoSEQ multiplex PCR assay. A mixture of 60 forward primers for TCR Vbeta segments and 13 reverse primers for TCR Jbeta segments was used in the multiplex PCR. TCRdb re-hosts the immuneACCESS table, in-frame sequences only. Its copies lack some clones; in the studies checked, an unresolved V gene accounts for under half of them, and the cause for the rest is not known. This sample gives under 250,000 clones in total; roughly 85% of them show up just once. In total, the top ten clones hold approximately 4% of the sample. Sample: PBMCs. The receptors derive from a woman in her twenties or thirties in good health and CMV-seropositive.

This clone was recorded only once. The chain couples TRBV30 to TRBJ1-2; D remains unclear. V was clipped by 4 bases and J by 3 bases, with 15 bases between them. Germline CDR1 is GTSNPN and CDR2 is SVGIG (reference sequence). This CDR3 has 14 amino acids. CDR3 protein: CAWKKSAGYYGYTF. The CDR3 DNA sequence: TGTGCCTGGAAAAAAAGTGCGGGATACTATGGCTACACCTTC.

The V gene is TRBV30, the J gene TRBJ1-2; 12 positions match TRBD1. The CDR3 sequence is 14 residues long. Germline lookup yields CDR1 GTSNPN and CDR2 SVGIG (reference sequence). V lost 3 bases and J lost 7; bases outside the gene matches: 6. CDR3 loop: CAWSGTGGMSGYTF. Here the CDR3 DNA reads TGTGCCTGGAGCGGGACAGGGGGCATGAGTGGCTACACCTTC.

This chain links TRBV5-4 with TRBJ1-2, with 7 positions matching TRBD1. The trim removed 4 bases at V and 5 bases at J, leaving 5 bases unmatched. This CDR3 has 13 residues. Germline V gives CDR1 SGHNT, CDR2 YYREEE (reference sequence). The CDR3 DNA is TGTGCCAGCAGCGGTGACAGGGTTTATGGCTACACCTTC. Translated, it gives CASSGDRVYGYTF.

V and J are TRBV5-1 and TRBJ2-3, with TRBD2 matching 11 bases. Germline CDR1 SGHRS, CDR2 YFSETQ. With 7 bases clipped from V and 5 bases from J, the junction kept 9 bases outside the gene matches. The CDR3 length is 15 residues. CDR3 coding DNA: TGCGCCAGCGGGGATAGCGGGGGGGCCAGAGATACGCAGTATTTT. Protein sequence: CASGDSGGARDTQYF.

There are a few counts of this clone. The V gene is TRBV6-6, the J gene TRBJ2-7; D remains unclear. Trimming stripped 2 bases from V and 7 bases from J, with 9 bases between. This CDR3 is 12 amino acids long. CDR1 is MNHNY and CDR2 is SVGAGI in the germline V gene (reference sequence). CDR3 bases: TGTGCCAGCAGTTACACCCCCGGGGAGCAGTACTTC. Its translation is CASSYTPGEQYF.

This rearrangement joins TRBV5-8 to TRBJ2-5; 7 bases map to TRBD1. CDR1 and CDR2 (germline): SGHTS, YDEGEE. The CDR3 loop spans 15 amino acids. With 3 bases clipped from V and 0 bases from J, the junction kept 5 bases outside the gene matches. CDR3 bases: TGTGCCAGCAGCTCCACGGACAGGAACCAAGAGACCCAGTACTTC. This sequence encodes CASSSTDRNQETQYF.

This chain uses TRBV4-3 with TRBJ2-3, with D maybe TRBD2 (6 bases). V was pared by 3 bases and J by 5 bases, with 12 bases between. The CDR3 is made up of 14 amino acids. Per germline, CDR1 LGHNA and CDR2 YSLEER. The DNA for the CDR3 is TGCGCCAGCAGCCAGACTAGATTGTTAGATACGCAGTATTTT. This sequence encodes CASSQTRLLDTQYF.

This clone was seen more than once but under ten times. The V call is TRBV4-1, the J call TRBJ2-1; D is perhaps TRBD2 (6 bases). Deletions cut 0 bases from V and 0 bases from J, with 15 bases between. In germline, CDR1 is MGHRA, CDR2 YSYEKL. The CDR3 is made up of 18 amino acids. The CDR3 nucleotides are TGCGCCAGCAGCCAAGATCCACGCAGGACTATCTCCTACAATGAGCAGTTCTTC. It translates to CASSQDPRRTISYNEQFF.

The V and J genes are TRBV10-3 and TRBJ2-2; 9 bases align to TRBD2. CDR3 size: 16 residues. J gave up 4 bases and V 6 bases, and 9 bases lay outside the gene matches. Germline lookup yields CDR1 ENHRY and CDR2 SYGVKD. The DNA for the CDR3 is TGTGCCATCAGGGGCAGGGGCGGGAGGGTCACCGGGGAGCTGTTTTTT. This sequence encodes CAIRGRGGRVTGELFF.